Sequencing of this TCR beta chain was carried out in a study of early T cells in non-severe SARS-CoV-2 infection. Germline CDR1 MGHDK, CDR2 SYGVNS. CDR3 length: 14 amino acids. Unique molecular identifiers were affixed to single, distinct cDNA molecules. TCRdb ran MiXCR on the 5' RACE reads and lists one entry per CDR3 protein. Of about 83,000 distinct CDR3 sequences listed, approximately 13% are singletons. A few counts support this clonotype. The sample was whole blood. The J gene is TRBJ1-5, the V gene TRBV25-1; no firm D call. The sequence was collected from an adult who was a healthcare worker with PCR-confirmed SARS-CoV-2 infection or an uninfected control (not recorded which). The CDR3: CVRPGGYSNQPQHF. The CDR3 DNA reads as TGTGTTAGGCCAGGAGGGTATAGCAATCAGCCCCAGCATTTT.